This T cell receptor beta chain derives from a study of cytomegalovirus exposure and HLA in healthy donors. Study information: Both the roughly 120 validation repertoires and the 500 to 700 first-cohort repertoires used the same platform, as reported by a later analysis.

Looked up from germline, CDR1 is WNHNN and CDR2 is SYGVQD (reference sequence). The CDR3 is 15 residues long. The junction had 5 bases not matched to a gene; V was cut back by 2 bases and J by 3 bases. A remark on this clone: What it recognizes is unknown.

Separate from the 666-subject first cohort was the approximately 110-subject validation cohort, to which the donors belonged. General study points: Per published reports, the classifier diagnosed cytomegalovirus status with high specificity and sensitivity. The study labeled 170 or so TCR beta chains cytomegalovirus-associated.

Sequenced by immunoSEQ multiplex PCR; TCRdb stores in-frame clones only, minus some. The sample shows approximately 190,000 clones, around 84% of them seen only once. This sequence joins TRBV10-1 and TRBJ2-7; 9 positions agree with TRBD1. This clonotype was sampled from a young man in good health and CMV-seropositive. Sequenced input: PBMCs. CDR3 sequence reads: CASSEVWDRDYEQYF. CDR3 bases: TGCGCCAGCAGTGAGGTTTGGGACAGGGACTACGAGCAGTACTTC.